The 30 T cell receptor beta chains below come from one sample, sequenced in a study of cytomegalovirus exposure and HLA in healthy donors. It was with 60 Vbeta and 13 Jbeta primers that the PCR ran. Here immunoSEQ multiplex PCR was the method, and the copy in TCRdb shows in-frame clones only, minus some. Of about 150,000 clones in the sample, roughly 75% were seen once. Sequenced material: PBMCs. These TCRs come from a man aged 18 to 30 in good health and CMV-seronegative.

The rearrangement joins TRBV6-5 to TRBJ1-2; 7 nucleotides align to TRBD1. The CDR3 sequence is 15 residues long. V gave up 6 bases and J gave up 5 bases; unmatched junction bases: 12. CDR1 and CDR2 (germline): MNHEY, SVGAGI. The CDR3 protein is CASRPVRQGLYGYTF. CDR3 coding DNA: TGTGCCAGCAGACCCGTAAGACAGGGACTTTATGGCTACACCTTC.

This clone was recorded at least ten times. The chain employs TRBV2 and TRBJ2-7; possible D gene TRBD2, 5 bases. Trimming took off 4 bases at V and 0 bases at J, with 19 bases between the two ends. This CDR3 spans 17 amino acids. Germline V gene sequence: CDR1 SNHLY, CDR2 FYNNEI. CDR3 protein: CASSVPAGGISSYEQYF. Here the CDR3 DNA reads TGTGCCAGCAGTGTACCGGCGGGCGGAATTAGCTCCTACGAGCAGTACTTC. Based on the CDR3 plus reference TRBV2 and TRBJ2-7, the full variable domain is EPEVTQTPSHQVTQMGQEVILRCVPISNHLYFYWYRQILGQKVEFLVSFYNNEISEKSEIFDDQFSVERPDGSNFTLKIRSTKLEDSAMYFCASSVPAGGISSYEQYFGPGTRLTVT.

The chain employs TRBV18 and TRBJ2-7, with TRBD2 matching 14 bases. CDR1 is KGHSH, CDR2 LQKENI, per germline. This CDR3 spans 16 amino acids. After removal of 2 bases from V and 6 bases from J, the junction contained 6 bases not matched to a gene. The CDR3 nucleotides read TGTGCCAGCTCACCAGGGACTAGCGGGAGTAGTTCCGAGCAGTACTTC. Encoded protein: CASSPGTSGSSSEQYF. The variable domain in full, completed from reference TRBV18 and TRBJ2-7, reads NAGVMQNPRHLVRRRGQEARLRCSPMKGHSHVYWYRQLPEEGLKFMVYLQKENIIDESGMPKERFSAEFPKEGPSILRIQQVVRGDSAAYFCASSPGTSGSSSEQYFGPGTRLTVT.

This clone was observed a handful of times. This chain joins TRBV6-6 and TRBJ1-3, with D unresolved. The CDR3 totals 14 residues. Deletions cut 9 bases from V and 0 bases from J, with 12 bases between. Germline CDR1 and CDR2: MNHNY and SVGAGI (reference sequence). Written as DNA, the CDR3 is TGTGCCAGTGGACTAGGGAACTCTGGAAACACCATATATTTT. Amino acids: CASGLGNSGNTIYF.

This clone came up once. This chain joins TRBV11-2 and TRBJ2-7, with a tentative D call TRBD1 (6 bases). From germline, CDR1 is SGHAT and CDR2 FQNNGV. V lost 3 bases and J 3 bases, leaving 12 bases between the germline ends. The CDR3 is made up of 14 amino acids. The DNA of the CDR3 is TGTGCCAGCAGCTTGGCAGGGGCGATCTACGAGCAGTACTTC. It encodes CASSLAGAIYEQYF.

This rearrangement joins TRBV30 to TRBJ2-2, with 8 bases lining up with TRBD2. V shed 4 bases, J shed 8 bases, and the junction held 9 bases outside the gene matches. The CDR3 has 14 residues. The germline CDR1 and CDR2 sequences are GTSNPN and SVGIG (reference sequence). CDR3 amino acids: CAWMSSGREGELFF. The CDR3 nucleotides are TGTGCCTGGATGTCCAGCGGGAGAGAGGGGGAGCTGTTTTTT.

Comment on this clone: A junction end diverges from the germline sequence, so it may reflect a read error. The J gene is TRBJ2-7, the V gene TRBV7-9; maybe TRBD1 (6 bases). The CDR3 length is 12 residues. The V gene's germline CDR1 is SEHNR and CDR2 FQNEAQ (reference sequence). The CDR3 loop is CSSSRDRSEQYF. The CDR3 DNA follows: TGTTCCAGCAGCCGCGACAGGTCCGAGCAGTACTTC.

This clone came up a few times. The chain combines TRBV5-8 with TRBJ2-5, with TRBD2 identical over 8 bases. Trimming cost V 1 base and J 2 bases; bases outside gene matches: 13. The CDR3 totals 18 residues. CDR1 and CDR2 from the germline V gene are SGHTS and YDEGEE. CDR3 loop: CASSLPQWAGGRQETQYF. The CDR3, as DNA: TGTGCCAGCAGCTTGCCTCAGTGGGCGGGAGGCCGTCAAGAGACCCAGTACTTC.

The chain is built from TRBV7-9 and TRBJ2-1; maybe TRBD2 (7 bases). The CDR3 has 14 amino acids. From germline, CDR1 is SEHNR and CDR2 FQNEAQ (reference sequence). Trimming stripped 4 bases from V and 9 bases from J, with 16 bases between. The CDR3 region is CASSSLLRGGEQFF. The CDR3 DNA follows: TGTGCCAGCAGCTCACTTCTGAGGGGGGGTGAGCAGTTCTTC. The whole variable domain, remainder taken from reference TRBV7-9 and TRBJ2-1, is DTGVSQNPRHKITKRGQNVTFRCDPISEHNRLYWYRQTLGQGPEFLTYFQNEAQLEKSRLLSDRFSAERPKGSFSTLEIQRTEQGDSAMYLCASSSLLRGGEQFFGPGTRLTVL.

J is TRBJ2-6 and V is TRBV19, with D perhaps matching TRBD1 (6 bases). V was trimmed by 0 bases and J by 2 bases, leaving 11 bases between them. This CDR3 comprises 17 residues. Looked up from germline, CDR1 is LNHDA and CDR2 is SQIVND (reference sequence). The CDR3 spells CASSIEHRAAGANVLTF. CDR3 sequence (DNA): TGTGCCAGTAGTATAGAGCACAGGGCGGCTGGGGCCAACGTCCTGACTTTC.

This clone was counted only a few times. V is TRBV9 and J is TRBJ2-1, with D possibly being TRBD2 (5 bases). Germline V CDR1 and CDR2: SGDLS, YYNGEE. V lost 4 bases and J lost 2, with 13 bases in between. The CDR3 sequence is 15 residues long. As DNA, the CDR3 is TGTGCCAGCAGCTCCCCCCAAGCGGCCTACAATGAGCAGTTCTTC. Amino acids: CASSSPQAAYNEQFF.

This clone has only a few counts. The chain carries TRBV4-1 and TRBJ2-7, with 7 bases aligning to TRBD1. CDR3 size: 12 residues. Germline CDR1 and CDR2: MGHRA and YSYEKL. The V and J ends lost 5 bases and 5 bases, in that order; junction bases with no gene match: 3. The DNA for the CDR3 is TGCGCCAGCAGCTACAGGGGCCACGAGCAGTACTTC. Translating gives CASSYRGHEQYF.

The V call is TRBV9, the J call TRBJ1-5, with D perhaps matching TRBD1 (6 bases). V was cut by 1 base and J by 8 bases, with 10 bases left in between. The CDR3 extends over 13 amino acids. The germline gives CDR1 SGDLS, CDR2 YYNGEE. CDR3 amino acids: CASSVQGREPQHF. The CDR3 nucleotides are TGTGCCAGCAGCGTACAGGGGAGGGAGCCCCAGCATTTT.

This clone was seen a few times. This rearrangement joins TRBV5-6 to TRBJ1-4; no clear D. This CDR3 region has 16 residues. Germline loops: CDR1 SGHDT, CDR2 YYEEEE. The V end was cut by 4 bases, the J end by 3 bases, with 16 bases between. CDR3 in DNA: TGTGCCAGCAGCCCCGGCTGGGCAGGTGCTAATGAAAAACTGTTTTTT. Protein product: CASSPGWAGANEKLFF.

The V and J genes are TRBV5-1 and TRBJ2-1; D may be TRBD1 (5 bases). The CDR3 totals 15 residues. The germline V and J ends were trimmed by 3 bases and 4 bases, with 14 bases remaining between them. From germline, CDR1 is SGHRS and CDR2 YFSETQ. CDR3: CASSWRQGTYNEQFF. The CDR3 DNA follows: TGCGCCAGCAGCTGGCGGCAGGGAACTTACAATGAGCAGTTCTTC.

This rearrangement joins TRBV29-1 to TRBJ1-1; D not resolved. Looked up from germline, CDR1 is SQVTM and CDR2 is ANQGSEA. This CDR3 has 14 amino acids. V was cut by 5 bases and J by 0 bases, with 13 bases left in between. The CDR3 protein is CSVQTRVLNTEAFF. The CDR3 DNA reads TGCAGCGTTCAGACGAGGGTTCTGAACACTGAAGCTTTCTTT. Full variable domain (missing parts from reference TRBV29-1 and TRBJ1-1): SAVISQKPSRDICQRGTSLTIQCQVDSQVTMMFWYRQQPGQSLTLIATANQGSEATYESGFVIDKFPISRPNLTFSTLTVSNMSPEDSSIYLCSVQTRVLNTEAFFGQGTRLTVV.

This clone was picked up a small number of times. This chain joins TRBV6-5 and TRBJ1-1; D possibly corresponds to TRBD1 (5 bases). The CDR3 contains 13 residues. The V and J ends lost 0 bases and 5 bases respectively, with 7 bases between them. Germline values: CDR1 MNHEY, CDR2 SVGAGI. Here the CDR3 reads CASSYSGATEAFF. CDR3 in DNA: TGTGCCAGCAGTTACTCAGGGGCTACTGAAGCTTTCTTT.

The V and J genes are TRBV19 and TRBJ2-1; D possibly corresponds to TRBD1 (6 bases). The CDR3 extends over 13 amino acids. Per germline, CDR1 LNHDA and CDR2 SQIVND (reference sequence). With 5 bases removed from V and 12 bases from J, the gap between germline ends came to 17 bases. As DNA, the CDR3 is TGTGCCAGTAGTCCGGCCCAGGGGTTATGGCAGTTCTTC. Encoded protein: CASSPAQGLWQFF.

This rearrangement joins TRBV18 to TRBJ2-5; possible D gene TRBD1, 5 bases. The germline CDR1 and CDR2 sequences are KGHSH and LQKENI. Trimming pared 3 bases from V and 4 bases from J, leaving 12 bases between. This CDR3 has 14 amino acids. The CDR3 nucleotides are TGTGCCAGCTCACCGGGGCAGGTTAGAGAGACCCAGTACTTC. This translates into CASSPGQVRETQYF.

As concerns this clone: Relative to the germline gene, one junction end is altered; a read error may explain this. The chain uses TRBV7-9 and TRBJ1-2; 7 bases are a match to TRBD1. This CDR3 has 16 amino acids. Germline CDR1 and CDR2: SEHNR and FQNEAQ (reference sequence). CDR3 region: CSSSLEQTGPNYGYTF. The CDR3 bases are TGTTCCAGCAGCTTAGAGCAGACAGGGCCTAACTATGGCTACACCTTC.

The chain combines TRBV27 with TRBJ2-7; TRBD2 matches at 8 bases. CDR3 length: 16 amino acids. The V segment lost 4 bases and the J segment 0 bases; nucleotides outside the gene matches: 8. The germline gives CDR1 MNHEY, CDR2 SMNVEV (reference sequence). CDR3 in amino acids: CASSYSGTRPSYEQYF. The DNA for the CDR3 is TGTGCCAGCAGTTACTCCGGGACTAGGCCCTCCTACGAGCAGTACTTC.

The chain couples TRBV6-5 to TRBJ1-1; 9 bases match TRBD1. The CDR3 runs to 13 residues. Germline CDR1 MNHEY, CDR2 SVGAGI. The trim removed 6 bases at V and 3 bases at J, leaving 2 bases unmatched. CDR3: CASRGQGYTEAFF. DNA of the CDR3: TGTGCCAGCAGGGGACAGGGTTACACTGAAGCTTTCTTT.

The genes are TRBV18 and TRBJ2-5; D possibly corresponds to TRBD1 (6 bases). The CDR3 covers 14 residues. Trimming took off 2 bases at V and 5 bases at J, with 12 bases between the two ends. The germline gives CDR1 KGHSH, CDR2 LQKENI. The CDR3 spells CASSPAFRGETQYF. As DNA, the CDR3 is TGTGCCAGCTCACCAGCGTTCAGGGGTGAGACCCAGTACTTC.

Turning to this clone: Distinct nucleotide sequences in the sample also encode this CDR3. This chain uses TRBV11-3 with TRBJ2-1; weak D call: TRBD2 (6 bases). The ends were cut back, 5 bases at V and 6 bases at J, with 14 bases in the middle. The germline V gene has CDR1 SGHNT and CDR2 YENEEA. The CDR3 consists of 14 residues. The CDR3, as DNA: TGTGCCAGCAGCCCCCCGGGACTGCTCAATGAGCAGTTCTTC. It codes for CASSPPGLLNEQFF.

The rearrangement links TRBV25-1 to TRBJ2-1, with no clear D. The germline gives CDR1 MGHDK, CDR2 SYGVNS. CDR3 length: 15 residues. V dropped 3 bases and J dropped 3 bases, with 12 bases sitting between them. The CDR3 DNA reads TGTGCCAGCAGTGACGGAACAGCCGACTACAATGAGCAGTTCTTC. Its protein is CASSDGTADYNEQFF.

This chain links TRBV7-9 with TRBJ2-1, with D tentatively TRBD2 (7 bases). Germline assignment: CDR1 SEHNR and CDR2 FQNEAQ (reference sequence). The CDR3 contains 16 residues. Trimming removed 8 bases from V and 4 bases from J, with 21 bases in between. The CDR3 DNA reads TGTGCCAGCGACCGGGGGGCGGGAGCGGGGTACAATGAGCAGTTCTTC. Encoded protein: CASDRGAGAGYNEQFF.

The chain employs TRBV6-1 and TRBJ2-2, with TRBD1 as a possible D gene (5 bases). The V end was cut by 6 bases, the J end by 3 bases, with 14 bases between. The length of the CDR3 is 15 residues. Germline V gene data show CDR1 as MNHNS and CDR2 as SASEGT. Here the CDR3 reads CASSSRAMDTGELFF. The CDR3 DNA sequence: TGTGCCAGCAGCAGCAGGGCTATGGACACCGGGGAGCTGTTTTTT.

J is TRBJ1-1 and V is TRBV6-1; 7 bases are a match to TRBD1. This CDR3 has 15 residues. Germline V gene lookup returns CDR1 MNHNS and CDR2 SASEGT. After removal of 7 bases from V and 8 bases from J, the junction contained 16 bases not matched to a gene. CDR3 protein: CASTPQAGQQGEAFF. The CDR3 DNA reads TGTGCCAGCACCCCTCAAGCCGGGCAACAGGGGGAAGCTTTCTTT.

This clone was seen a few times. This chain connects TRBV27 to TRBJ2-7; 7 nucleotides agree with TRBD2. Germline CDR1 reads MNHEY; CDR2 reads SMNVEV (reference sequence). V shed 3 bases and J 3 bases; nucleotides not matched to a gene: 8. The CDR3 covers 15 residues. The CDR3: CASSLASGENYEQYF. The CDR3 DNA follows: TGTGCCAGCAGTTTGGCCAGCGGGGAGAACTACGAGCAGTACTTC.

The genes are TRBV19 and TRBJ2-3; D possibly corresponds to TRBD2 (5 bases). The CDR3 has 16 residues. V lost 5 bases, J lost 2 bases, and 17 bases lay in between. Germline CDR1 LNHDA, CDR2 SQIVND (reference sequence). CDR3: CASSLQLGSDTDTQYF. The CDR3 DNA reads TGTGCCAGTAGTCTTCAACTAGGAAGTGACACAGATACGCAGTATTTT.